Listed below are T cell receptor beta chains from one sample, sequenced in a study of Graves' ophthalmopathy and Graves' hyperthyroidism. TCRdb re-called the multiplex PCR reads with MiXCR, one entry per CDR3 protein. The table shows about 600,000 distinct CDR3 sequences, with approximately 37% occurring only once. Sequences were obtained from peripheral blood or thyroid tissue (not recorded which). These receptors originate from an adult man with Graves' hyperthyroidism. CDR3s include the opening cysteine and the closing phenylalanine or tryptophan. The order of the fields is J gene, V gene, clone size, D gene, CDR3 protein, CDR3 DNA. D genes are given only for firm matches. The size field is filled for only some rows; it gives once, few, many or a size class.

TRBJ1-2	TRBV29-1	.	.	CSVEGGSPYGYTF	TGCAGCGTTGAAGGGGGCAGTCCATATGGCTACACCTTC
TRBJ1-4	TRBV7-9	.	TRBD1	CASSLTGTALEKLFF	TGTGCCAGCAGCTTAACCGGGACAGCACTTGAAAAACTGTTTTTT
TRBJ2-1	TRBV2	.	TRBD2	CASRIQRDGNEQFF	TGTGCCAGCAGAATACAGCGGGATGGCAATGAGCAGTTCTTC
TRBJ2-7	TRBV10-3	.	.	CAISKGDNYEQYF	TGTGCCATCAGTAAGGGGGACAACTACGAGCAGTACTTC
TRBJ2-5	TRBV13	.	.	CASSDSAMQETQYF	TGTGCCAGCAGTGACTCGGCGATGCAAGAGACCCAGTACTTC
TRBJ2-5	TRBV11-2	many	TRBD2	CASSSERGRGRETQYF	TGTGCCAGCAGCTCCGAGCGGGGTCGGGGTCGTGAGACCCAGTACTTC
TRBJ1-2	TRBV7-8	.	.	CASSLVAGGGGTYTF	TGTGCCAGCAGCCTAGTAGCGGGAGGAGGTGGAACCTACACCTTC
TRBJ2-3	TRBV20-1	.	.	CSARVGSTDTQYF	TGCAGTGCTAGAGTGGGTAGCACAGATACGCAGTATTTT
TRBJ1-1	TRBV6-1	many	TRBD1	CASSELGQGEEAFF	TGTGCCAGCAGTGAACTGGGACAGGGAGAAGAAGCTTTCTTT
TRBJ1-1	TRBV7-2	many	.	CASSPRRAVNTEAFF	TGTGCCAGCAGCCCACGGAGGGCTGTGAACACTGAAGCTTTCTTT
TRBJ2-5	TRBV6-4	.	.	CASSLTRDGQETQYF	TGTGCCAGCAGCTTAACGCGGGACGGCCAAGAGACCCAGTACTTC
TRBJ2-5	TRBV10-3	.	TRBD1	CATSVTGQSQETQYF	TGTGCCACCAGTGTTACGGGACAGTCCCAAGAGACCCAGTACTTC
TRBJ2-7	TRBV4-2	many	TRBD1	CASSQLGTGTGNEQYF	TGTGCCAGCAGCCAATTGGGTACCGGGACAGGGAACGAGCAGTACTTC
TRBJ1-5	TRBV5-4	.	.	CASSFSGSNEHF	TGTGCCAGCAGCTTCAGCGGGAGCAATGAGCATTTT
TRBJ1-2	TRBV2	.	.	CASRQDGRYTGEGCTF	TGTGCCAGCAGGCAGGACGGTCGCTACACCGGGGAGGGTTGCACCTTC
TRBJ2-3	TRBV5-4	few	.	CASSLAGFVPDTQYF	TGTGCCAGCAGCTTGGCGGGGTTCGTCCCAGATACGCAGTATTTT
TRBJ1-1	TRBV20-1	.	TRBD1	CSATWTGGHTEAFF	TGCAGTGCTACCTGGACAGGGGGCCACACTGAAGCTTTCTTT
TRBJ1-4	TRBV14	many	TRBD1	CASRNRGGTTNEKLFF	TGTGCCAGCAGGAACAGGGGAGGGACAACTAATGAAAAACTGTTTTTT
TRBJ1-5	TRBV6-5	many	.	CASSGGGVYSNQPQHF	TGTGCCAGCAGTGGGGGAGGGGTTTATAGCAATCAGCCCCAGCATTTT
TRBJ2-5	TRBV11-2	.	TRBD1	CAGSARDSETQYF	TGTGCCGGCAGCGCCCGGGACAGCGAGACCCAGTACTTC
TRBJ2-5	TRBV10-3	.	TRBD1	CAIGGQGQETQHF	TGTGCCATCGGTGGACAGGGGCAAGAGACCCAGCACTTC
TRBJ1-5	TRBV19	few	TRBD1	CASTWTGESQPQHF	TGTGCCAGTACCTGGACAGGGGAGAGTCAGCCCCAGCATTTT
TRBJ1-1	TRBV20-1	many	.	CSARAGRWNTEAFF	TGCAGTGCTAGAGCTGGTCGGTGGAACACTGAAGCTTTCTTT
TRBJ2-2	TRBV2	.	.	CASGEDANTGELFF	TGTGCCAGCGGGGAAGACGCGAACACCGGGGAGCTGTTTTTT
TRBJ2-2	TRBV24-1	many	.	CATSDTLAEGNTGELFF	TGTGCCACCAGTGATACATTAGCGGAGGGGAACACCGGGGAGCTGTTTTTT
TRBJ1-5	TRBV6-5	many	TRBD1	CASTDTGQNQPQHF	TGTGCCAGCACCGATACGGGACAGAATCAGCCCCAGCATTTT
TRBJ2-7	TRBV10-3	.	.	CAISAQGRIRYEQYF	TGTGCCATCAGTGCGCAGGGACGGATACGCTACGAGCAGTACTTC
TRBJ1-2	TRBV9	many	.	CASSVEVGGFIYGYTF	TGTGCCAGCAGCGTAGAGGTCGGGGGCTTTATCTATGGCTACACCTTC
TRBJ2-3	TRBV10-3	once	.	CAISEFYKGPSTDTQYF	TGTGCCATCAGTGAGTTTTACAAGGGTCCTAGCACAGATACGCAGTATTTT
TRBJ2-3	TRBV10-1	.	.	CARSTNSDTQYF	TGCGCCAGATCAACTAACTCGGATACGCAGTATTTT
TRBJ1-2	TRBV6-1	many	.	CASSEEGPDGYTF	TGTGCCAGCAGTGAAGAGGGGCCAGATGGCTACACCTTC
TRBJ1-2	TRBV6-1	.	.	CASSGVDGGGINYGYTF	TGTGCCAGCAGTGGAGTTGACGGAGGTGGGATTAACTATGGCTACACCTTC
TRBJ2-7	TRBV7-6	many	TRBD2	CASSSRPQRTSGSYEQYF	TGTGCCAGCAGCTCAAGACCTCAACGGACTAGCGGGAGCTACGAGCAGTACTTC
TRBJ2-7	TRBV11-1	.	TRBD2	CASSLEVSGGNEQYF	TGTGCCAGCAGCCTAGAGGTCAGCGGGGGGAACGAGCAGTACTTC
TRBJ2-3	TRBV12-3/TRBV12-4	.	TRBD1	CASSQGQGSEFRYTQYF	TGTGCCAGCAGTCAGGGACAGGGTAGCGAATTTAGATATACGCAGTATTTT
TRBJ1-5	TRBV10-3	.	.	CAISSSGLMINQPQHF	TGTGCCATCAGTTCCTCGGGGCTCATGATCAATCAGCCCCAGCATTTT
TRBJ1-5	TRBV12-3/TRBV12-4	many	TRBD1	CASSPEGQGARWPQHF	TGTGCCAGCAGCCCAGAGGGACAGGGGGCTCGGTGGCCCCAGCATTTT